This is a list of T cell receptor beta chains from one sample in a study of immune heterogeneity within non-small cell lung tumors. TCRdb redid the calling of the multiplex PCR reads with MiXCR, one entry per CDR3 protein. In the table there are some 11,000 distinct CDR3 sequences, just under 30% of which are singletons. Sequencing was carried out using lung tumor tissue. Receptor source: a woman aged 45-65 years with non-small cell lung cancer. Each CDR3 is given with its conserved first and last residue. Fields, in order: V gene, clone size, J gene, D gene, CDR3 DNA, CDR3 protein. D genes are given only for firm matches. The size entry is marked missing in some rows and otherwise reads once, few, many or a size class.

V: TRBV20-1; size: medium-sized; J: TRBJ2-7; D: TRBD1; DNA: TGCAGTGCCGAAGACAGGGGGCACTACGAGCAGTACTTC; CDR3: CSAEDRGHYEQYF
V: TRBV7-2; size: few; J: TRBJ2-7; D: -; DNA: TGTGCCAGCAGCTTTGGGGGGGCCGGATCCTACGAGCAGTACTTC; CDR3: CASSFGGAGSYEQYF
V: TRBV19; size: many; J: TRBJ1-1; D: -; DNA: TGTGCCAGTAGTATAGATTGGAAGAACACTGAAGCTTTCTTT; CDR3: CASSIDWKNTEAFF
V: TRBV5-8; size: -; J: TRBJ1-5; D: TRBD1; DNA: TGTGCCAGCAGCTCCGGGACAGGGGGCAATCAGCCCCAGCATTTT; CDR3: CASSSGTGGNQPQHF
V: TRBV9; size: -; J: TRBJ1-1; D: -; DNA: TGTGCCAGCAGCGTAGCCGAGACAGAAACTGAAGCTTTATTT; CDR3: CASSVAETETEALF
V: TRBV6-1; size: -; J: TRBJ1-6; D: -; DNA: TGTGCCAGAAACCCCACGCTTGGGGAAACCTATAATTCACCCCTCCGCTTT; CDR3: CARNPTLGETYNSPLRF
V: TRBV12-3/TRBV12-4; size: few; J: TRBJ2-1; D: -; DNA: TGTGCCAGCAGTTTCCGGGCCGACAATGAGCAGTTCTTC; CDR3: CASSFRADNEQFF
V: TRBV2; size: many; J: TRBJ2-1; D: TRBD2; DNA: TGTGCCAGCAGTGGACCCCCACTAGCGGGGGGGGACTATGAGCAGTTCTTC; CDR3: CASSGPPLAGGDYEQFF
V: TRBV9; size: once; J: TRBJ1-5; D: TRBD1; DNA: TGTGCCAGCAGCCTAGTGACAGGGAGGCAGCCCCAGCATTTT; CDR3: CASSLVTGRQPQHF
V: TRBV10-3; size: once; J: TRBJ1-2; D: -; DNA: TGTGCCATCAGTGAGTTCGACAGGTACACTAACTATGGCTACACCTTC; CDR3: CAISEFDRYTNYGYTF
V: TRBV19; size: -; J: TRBJ1-6; D: -; DNA: TGTGCCAGTACCACTGATAGCGAGAATTCACCCCTCCACTTT; CDR3: CASTTDSENSPLHF
V: TRBV19; size: many; J: TRBJ1-2; D: TRBD1; DNA: TGTGCCAGTAGCCCTTTAATATCAAGACAGGGGGCGCATGGCTATGGCTACACCTTC; CDR3: CASSPLISRQGAHGYGYTF
V: TRBV28; size: -; J: TRBJ1-6; D: -; DNA: TGTGCCAGCCACAGTCGGGAGGGATGGGTCAATTCACCCCTCCACTTT; CDR3: CASHSREGWVNSPLHF
V: TRBV30; size: many; J: TRBJ2-1; D: -; DNA: TGTGCCTGGAGGAGCTCCTACAATGAGCAGTTCTTC; CDR3: CAWRSSYNEQFF
V: TRBV12-3/TRBV12-4; size: many; J: TRBJ1-2; D: -; DNA: TGTGCCAGCAGAAATGAGGGGAACTATGGCTACACCTTC; CDR3: CASRNEGNYGYTF
V: TRBV6-2/TRBV6-3; size: -; J: TRBJ2-3; D: TRBD2; DNA: TGTGCCAGCAGTCACACCGGGACTAGTAGTTCAGATACGCAGTATTTT; CDR3: CASSHTGTSSSDTQYF
V: TRBV27; size: many; J: TRBJ1-5; D: -; DNA: TGTGCCAGCAGCTTATTTCAGCCCCAGCATTTT; CDR3: CASSLFQPQHF
V: TRBV4-1; size: few; J: TRBJ1-1; D: -; DNA: TGCGCCAGCAGCCAAGCTGACAGGAACACTGAAGCTTTCTTT; CDR3: CASSQADRNTEAFF
V: TRBV7-8; size: -; J: TRBJ1-1; D: -; DNA: TGTGCCAGCAGCTTAGTGCCGGACAGGAACACTGAAGCTTTCTTT; CDR3: CASSLVPDRNTEAFF
V: TRBV27; size: many; J: TRBJ2-3; D: -; DNA: TGTGCCAGCAGCTTGCTAGGGTCAGATACGCAGTATTTT; CDR3: CASSLLGSDTQYF
V: TRBV11-3; size: many; J: TRBJ2-7; D: -; DNA: TGTGCCAGCAGCTTAGAGGGGTACGAGCAGTACTTC; CDR3: CASSLEGYEQYF
V: TRBV27; size: many; J: TRBJ2-3; D: TRBD2; DNA: TGTGCCAGCAGTCCCGGGACTAGATTAGATACGCAGTATTTT; CDR3: CASSPGTRLDTQYF
V: TRBV27; size: many; J: TRBJ1-3; D: -; DNA: TGTGCCAGCAGACGGGACACCGGAAACACCATGTATTTT; CDR3: CASRRDTGNTMYF
V: TRBV5-5; size: -; J: TRBJ1-2; D: -; DNA: TGTGCCAGCAGCACCGGACAGACCTATGGCTACACCTTC; CDR3: CASSTGQTYGYTF
V: TRBV10-3; size: -; J: TRBJ1-2; D: TRBD1; DNA: TGTGCCACCACAGGGGTCGGGTATGGCTACACCTTC; CDR3: CATTGVGYGYTF
V: TRBV18; size: few; J: TRBJ2-3; D: -; DNA: TGTGCCAGCTCACCACTAGGAGGGGCCACAGATACGCAGTATTTT; CDR3: CASSPLGGATDTQYF
V: TRBV9; size: few; J: TRBJ2-1; D: -; DNA: TGTGCCAGCAGCGTAGCTAACTACAATGAGCAGTTCTTC; CDR3: CASSVANYNEQFF
V: TRBV3-1; size: -; J: TRBJ2-1; D: TRBD2; DNA: TGTGCCAGCAGCCAAGGATTAGCGGGAGTGGATGAGCAGTTCTTC; CDR3: CASSQGLAGVDEQFF
V: TRBV20-1; size: many; J: TRBJ1-2; D: TRBD1; DNA: TGCAGTGCTAGAGAGACAGGGGCGGACTATGGCTACACCTTC; CDR3: CSARETGADYGYTF
V: TRBV7-8; size: few; J: TRBJ2-5; D: -; DNA: TGTGCCAGCAGCCCCTATGTGGGGCAGCAAGAGACCCAGTACTTC; CDR3: CASSPYVGQQETQYF
V: TRBV3-1; size: -; J: TRBJ2-7; D: -; DNA: TGTGCCAGCAGTTTTGGGCCGGGACCTCAGTACTTC; CDR3: CASSFGPGPQYF
V: TRBV6-1; size: many; J: TRBJ2-3; D: -; DNA: TGTGCCAGCAGAAATAGTGGGTCAGATACGCAGTATTTT; CDR3: CASRNSGSDTQYF
V: TRBV7-8; size: medium-sized; J: TRBJ2-1; D: TRBD2; DNA: TGTGCCAGCACCCCCCGAACCGGGACTAGGGTCTATGAGCAGTTCTTC; CDR3: CASTPRTGTRVYEQFF
V: TRBV5-4; size: medium-sized; J: TRBJ1-1; D: -; DNA: TGTGCCAGCAGCTTGGGCTCGAACACTGAAGCTTTCTTT; CDR3: CASSLGSNTEAFF
V: TRBV28; size: medium-sized; J: TRBJ2-1; D: TRBD2; DNA: TGTGCCAGCAGTCCCACTAGCGCAACCTCGTCCTACAATGAGCAGTTCTTC; CDR3: CASSPTSATSSYNEQFF
V: TRBV7-9; size: -; J: TRBJ2-1; D: TRBD2; DNA: TGTGCCAGCAGGCTAGCGGGAGGGAACAATGAGCAGTTCTTC; CDR3: CASRLAGGNNEQFF
V: TRBV20-1; size: -; J: TRBJ1-5; D: -; DNA: TGCAGTGCTCCCTCCAGTAGCAATCAGCCCCAGCATTTT; CDR3: CSAPSSSNQPQHF
V: TRBV15; size: -; J: TRBJ2-5; D: -; DNA: TGTGCCACCAGCAGTTCGGACAGAGAGACCCAGTACTTC; CDR3: CATSSSDRETQYF
V: TRBV20-1; size: few; J: TRBJ2-5; D: -; DNA: TGCAGTGCTAGAGACAGGACGACAGAAACTTTTACCCAAGAGACCCAGTACTTC; CDR3: CSARDRTTETFTQETQYF
V: TRBV6-2/TRBV6-3; size: many; J: TRBJ2-1; D: TRBD2; DNA: TGTGCCAGCAGTTTAGGCGGGGGGCCCTACAGTGAGCAGTTCTTC; CDR3: CASSLGGGPYSEQFF
V: TRBV28; size: -; J: TRBJ1-1; D: -; DNA: TGTGCCAGCACCGACCCGGGACGGCTGAACACTGAAGCTTTCTTT; CDR3: CASTDPGRLNTEAFF
V: TRBV11-1; size: many; J: TRBJ1-2; D: TRBD1; DNA: TGTGCCAGCAGCCCCAATACGGACAGGTTCTATGGCTACACCTTC; CDR3: CASSPNTDRFYGYTF
V: TRBV5-4; size: -; J: TRBJ1-2; D: -; DNA: TGTGCCAGCAGCTTCCCAGGAACAGGCGGCTATGGCTACACCTTC; CDR3: CASSFPGTGGYGYTF
V: TRBV2; size: -; J: TRBJ2-3; D: -; DNA: TGTGCCAGCACGCTAATTGGAGGACCTAGCACAGATACGCAGTATTTT; CDR3: CASTLIGGPSTDTQYF
V: TRBV6-6; size: many; J: TRBJ2-7; D: TRBD2; DNA: TGTGCCAGCAGTTACTCGGCCACTAGCGGCGAGCAGTACTTC; CDR3: CASSYSATSGEQYF